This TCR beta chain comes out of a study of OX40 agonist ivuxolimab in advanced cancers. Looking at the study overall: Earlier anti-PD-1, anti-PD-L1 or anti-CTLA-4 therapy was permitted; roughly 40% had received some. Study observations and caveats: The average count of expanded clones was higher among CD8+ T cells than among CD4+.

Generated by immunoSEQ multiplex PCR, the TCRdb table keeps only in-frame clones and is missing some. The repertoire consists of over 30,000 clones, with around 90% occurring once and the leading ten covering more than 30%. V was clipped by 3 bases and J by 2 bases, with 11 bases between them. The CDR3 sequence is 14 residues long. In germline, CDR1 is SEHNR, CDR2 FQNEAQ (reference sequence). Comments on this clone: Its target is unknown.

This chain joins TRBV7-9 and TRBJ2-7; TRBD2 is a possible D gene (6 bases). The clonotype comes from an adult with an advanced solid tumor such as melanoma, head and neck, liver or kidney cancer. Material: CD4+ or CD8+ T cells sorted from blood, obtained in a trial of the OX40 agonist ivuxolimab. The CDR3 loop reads CASSFGGNTYEQYF. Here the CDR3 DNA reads TGTGCCAGCAGCTTTGGAGGGAACACCTACGAGCAGTACTTC.